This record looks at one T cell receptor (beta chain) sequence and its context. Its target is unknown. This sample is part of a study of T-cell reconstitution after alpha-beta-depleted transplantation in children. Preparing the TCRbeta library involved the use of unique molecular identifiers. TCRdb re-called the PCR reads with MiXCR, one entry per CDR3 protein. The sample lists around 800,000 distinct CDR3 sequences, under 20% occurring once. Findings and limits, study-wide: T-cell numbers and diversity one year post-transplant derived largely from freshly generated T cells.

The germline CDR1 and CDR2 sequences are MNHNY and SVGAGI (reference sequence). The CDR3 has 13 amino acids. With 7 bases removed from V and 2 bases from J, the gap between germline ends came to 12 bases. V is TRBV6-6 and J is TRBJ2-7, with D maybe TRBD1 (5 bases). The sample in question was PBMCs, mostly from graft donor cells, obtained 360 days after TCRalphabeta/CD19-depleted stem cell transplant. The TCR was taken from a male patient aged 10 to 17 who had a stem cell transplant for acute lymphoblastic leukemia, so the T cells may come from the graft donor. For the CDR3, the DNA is TGTGCCAGCATGGTTAGGGGTACCTACGAGCAGTACTTC. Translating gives CASMVRGTYEQYF.